This note documents a single T cell receptor beta chain sequence. This clonotype came up a few times. Its antigen is not yet known. Base qualities are not at hand, and no much larger clone is one base apart. This specimen belongs to a study of CD8 T cells in ankylosing spondylitis (dated by TCRdb to the late 2010s). Study-level background: The study set out to find disease-linked TCR variants by profiling T cell receptor beta repertoires in ankylosing spondylitis patients and healthy donors. The full study cohort was made up of 20 to 25 ankylosing spondylitis patients and roughly 98 healthy donors. Peripheral blood was sampled, and synovial fluid was also collected from ankylosing spondylitis patients. What the authors observed across the whole study: A CD8+ phenotype was shown by the disease-linked clones, which were found at relatively low frequencies in peripheral blood. Some motif variants were previously reported in synovial fluid and blood of reactive arthritis patients, suggesting common disease-initiation mechanisms. A TCR beta motif made up of several highly homologous amino acid variants appeared to be characteristic of blood from ankylosing spondylitis patients. Significant enrichment of the disease-linked clones was reported in matched synovial fluid samples from ankylosing spondylitis patients.

Sequencing instrument: Illumina HiSeq 2500. Quantitative 5'-RACE with molecular barcodes was the method used to prepare the TCR beta libraries. On the study's bioinformatics: To identify disease-linked TCR variants, a new computational method was used, one built on a probabilistic model of VDJ rearrangement. TCRdb redid the processing of the public reads, applying fastp at Q25 and MiXCR, and retained in-frame beta chains. Rows matching on CDR3 protein sequence are summarized as one entry with the most common DNA and genes. The V and J calls and clone size come from TCRdb's table, not from the authors' own analysis. The sample table contains 200,000 to 250,000 distinct CDR3 sequences; only one count was recorded for 25% to 30% of them. About 6.2% of the sample is in the top ten clones. The V end loses 5 bases and the J end loses 4 bases, and a stretch of 17 bases separates them. CDR3 length: 14 amino acids, cysteine to phenylalanine. Of the read, only the CDR3 DNA is kept; its 42 bases are in frame from base 1. CDR1 SQVTM and CDR2 ANQGSEA were looked up in the germline V gene.

This sequence originates from a male donor with ankylosing spondylitis or in good health (not recorded which). The chain joins TRBV29-1 to TRBJ2-5; there is no confident call for the D gene. Source material: blood, either unsorted or a sorted T cell fraction (not recorded which). The CDR3 in this case is CSVRSQMTGETQYF. The DNA sequence is given as TGCAGCGTTCGGTCCCAGATGACGGGAGAGACCCAGTACTTC.